This record concerns one TCR beta chain sequence. The sample originates from a study of shared clonotypes between healthy human individuals. Samples underwent the assay at deep level. An approximately 200 ng quantity of DNA, approximately 29,000 T cell genomes, went into the sorted-subset replicate PCRs. Using immunoSEQ multiplex PCR, the repertoire was profiled, and TCRdb retains in-frame clones only, with some absent. The table includes fewer than 2.5 million clones, 80% to 95% detected once. Specimen: naive CD4+ T cells from PBMCs. The subset was: CD45RA+ positively selected. This clonotype was obtained from a man younger than 30 in good health. Some clones in this sample may be carry-over from other donors' samples.

The CDR3 nucleotides are TGTGCCAGCAGCCAAGACGCCTTATCCTACGAGCAGTACTTC. Translation: CASSQDALSYEQYF. This chain connects TRBV14 to TRBJ2-7; D is uncertain. Germline-derived CDR1 and CDR2 are SGHDN and FVKESK. The ends were cut back, 0 bases at V and 1 base at J, with 7 bases in the middle. The CDR3 has 14 amino acids. The variable domain in full, with the rest retrieved from reference TRBV14 and TRBJ2-7, is EAGVTQFPSHSVIEKGQTVTLRCDPISGHDNLYWYRRVMGKEIKFLLHFVKESKQDESGMPNNRFLAERTGGTYSTLKVQPAELEDSGVYFCASSQDALSYEQYFGPGTRLTVT.